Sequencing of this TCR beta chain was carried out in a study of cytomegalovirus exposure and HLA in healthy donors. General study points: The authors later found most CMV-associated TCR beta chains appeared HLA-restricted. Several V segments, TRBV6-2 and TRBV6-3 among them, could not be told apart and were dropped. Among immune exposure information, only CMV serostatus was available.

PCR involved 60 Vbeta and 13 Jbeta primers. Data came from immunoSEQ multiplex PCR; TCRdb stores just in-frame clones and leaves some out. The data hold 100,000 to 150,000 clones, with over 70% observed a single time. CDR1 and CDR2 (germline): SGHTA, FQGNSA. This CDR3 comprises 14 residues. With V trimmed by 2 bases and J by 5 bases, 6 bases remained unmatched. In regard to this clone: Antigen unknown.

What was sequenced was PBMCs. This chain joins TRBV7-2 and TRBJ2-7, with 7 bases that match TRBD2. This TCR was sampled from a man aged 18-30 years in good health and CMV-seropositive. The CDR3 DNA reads TGTGCCAGCAGCTTAAGCGGGGTGGTGGACGAGCAGTACTTC. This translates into CASSLSGVVDEQYF.